A selection of T cell receptor beta chains follows, all from one sample in a study of technical replicates of blood from several donors. Profiled with immunoSEQ multiplex PCR; TCRdb holds only in-frame clones, not every one. The sample has about 75,000 clones, 95% to 98% seen once. Sequenced sample: T cells isolated from PBMCs. The receptor set was obtained from a human donor in good health. Both conserved end residues are part of each CDR3. The order of the fields is CDR3 DNA, CDR3 protein, V gene, J gene, clone size, D gene. A D gene is named only where the DNA matches it firmly. A row's size may be missing; if present it is once, few, many or a size class.

TGTGCCAGCCAGCGGGAAGCGGGAGTGAACAATGAGCAGTTCTTC	CASQREAGVNNEQFF	TRBV6-4	TRBJ2-1	.	TRBD2
TGTGCCAGCAGCTTTGCCAGGACAGGGGCGGATGGCTACACCTTC	CASSFARTGADGYTF	TRBV7-2	TRBJ1-2	.	TRBD1
TGCGCCAGCAGCTTGGCGGGGGGCTCCTACTACGAGCAGTACTTC	CASSLAGGSYYEQYF	TRBV5-1	TRBJ2-7	.	.
TGTGCCAGCAGTTCTGGACTAGCGGGGCCTCGGGGGGAGCAGTACTTC	CASSSGLAGPRGEQYF	TRBV28	TRBJ2-7	.	TRBD2
TGCGCCAGCAGCTTGTTCAGTGACAGGGGGAAAGAGCAGTTCTTC	CASSLFSDRGKEQFF	TRBV5-1	TRBJ2-1	.	TRBD1
TGTGCCAGCAGCGAGACAGGGAGTGAGCAGTTCTTC	CASSETGSEQFF	TRBV7-9	TRBJ2-1	.	TRBD1
TGCGCCAGCAGCTCGGGACAGGGGCCAGACGAGCAGTACTTC	CASSSGQGPDEQYF	TRBV5-1	TRBJ2-7	.	TRBD1
TGTGCCAGCAGCGGGGGGAGGGATCCGAGTGAGCAGTTCTTC	CASSGGRDPSEQFF	TRBV11-1	TRBJ2-1	.	TRBD2
TGCGCCAGCAGCCAAGTTGGGCTAGCGGGGGGAACCATCTCCACAGATACGCAGTATTTT	CASSQVGLAGGTISTDTQYF	TRBV4-1	TRBJ2-3	.	TRBD2
TGTGCCAGCAGCGCCGCCCCCGGGACAGGGCACTATGGCTACACCTTC	CASSAAPGTGHYGYTF	TRBV9	TRBJ1-2	.	TRBD1
TGTGCCAGCAGCCAAGAGGTGGGACAGGGTTACCAGCCCCAGCATTTT	CASSQEVGQGYQPQHF	TRBV4-2	TRBJ1-5	.	TRBD1
TGTGCCAGCAGTTTTGAGGCGATTTCCTACGAGCAGTACTTC	CASSFEAISYEQYF	TRBV28	TRBJ2-7	.	.
TGCGCCAGCAGTGAGTCTCAGGGGTCTTCACCCCTCCACTTT	CASSESQGSSPLHF	TRBV10-1	TRBJ1-6	few	.
TGTGCCAGCAAACCAGGGGGACAGGGGTATGGCTACACCTTC	CASKPGGQGYGYTF	TRBV27	TRBJ1-2	once	TRBD1
TGCGCCAGCAGCTTGTTAATCCTACTCAAAGCTTTCTTT	CASSLLILLKAFF	TRBV5-1	TRBJ1-1	.	.
TGTGCCAGCAGTGAAGCAGGGGGCGGACAGCCCCAGCATTTT	CASSEAGGGQPQHF	TRBV2	TRBJ1-5	.	TRBD1
TGTGCCAGCAGAGTAGGGACAGGCGGATCGGAGACCCAGTACTTC	CASRVGTGGSETQYF	TRBV6-5	TRBJ2-5	.	TRBD1
TGCGCCAGCAGCTCACCGGGGGGGAACACTGAAGCTTTCTTT	CASSSPGGNTEAFF	TRBV4-1	TRBJ1-1	.	.
TGTGCTAGTGGTTTGGTGGGTCTAGCTTCTGGCAATGAGCAGTTCTTC	CASGLVGLASGNEQFF	TRBV12-5	TRBJ2-1	.	.
TGTGCCAGCACTAGCGGGAGGGCAACCGGGGAGCTGTTTTTT	CASTSGRATGELFF	TRBV7-9	TRBJ2-2	.	TRBD2
TGTGCCAGCAGCTTCGGACGGGAAAACTCCTACGAGCAGTACTTC	CASSFGRENSYEQYF	TRBV7-9	TRBJ2-7	.	.
TGTGCCAGCAGCGGCCTTAACAGGGGGAACACTGAAGCTTTCTTT	CASSGLNRGNTEAFF	TRBV9	TRBJ1-1	.	TRBD1
TGTGCCAGCTCACCACTGGACTTGACAGGGTTGGCCTCACCCCTCCACTTT	CASSPLDLTGLASPLHF	TRBV18	TRBJ1-6	.	TRBD1
TGCGCCAGCAGCCTGGGTAGCATCAATGAGCAGTTCTTC	CASSLGSINEQFF	TRBV4-1	TRBJ2-1	once	.
TGTGCCAGCAGCTTTTCCAGGAACACTGAAGCTTTCTTT	CASSFSRNTEAFF	TRBV5-4	TRBJ1-1	.	.
TGTGCCAGCAGCTTACTAACAGGGTCGTTGTCACCCCTCCACTTT	CASSLLTGSLSPLHF	TRBV7-9	TRBJ1-6	.	.
TGTGCCAGCACCGGGGACAGGTACTACTCTGGGGCCAACGTCCTGACTTTC	CASTGDRYYSGANVLTF	TRBV7-8	TRBJ2-6	.	TRBD1
TGTGCCAGCAGCTCCGGGACAGGGGGAGAGACCCAGTACTTC	CASSSGTGGETQYF	TRBV11-2	TRBJ2-5	.	TRBD1
TGCGCCAGCAGCTTGGCCAGGCCGCTTCAGGGGGCTTTCTTT	CASSLARPLQGAFF	TRBV5-1	TRBJ1-1	.	.
TGTGCCAGCAGTTCGCCGACAGGGGGGACCACCGGGGAGCTGTTTTTT	CASSSPTGGTTGELFF	TRBV6-6	TRBJ2-2	once	TRBD1
TGTGCCAGCGGCGTGGCCGGGGATTGGCAGGGGGGTCAGCCCCAGCATTTT	CASGVAGDWQGGQPQHF	TRBV27	TRBJ1-5	.	TRBD1
TGTGCCAGCAGCTTATTAGCGGGCTTCCAAGAGACCCAGTACTTC	CASSLLAGFQETQYF	TRBV7-9	TRBJ2-5	once	TRBD2
TGTGCCAGCAGTTTGGCAGGGTACAATCAGCCCCAGCATTTT	CASSLAGYNQPQHF	TRBV28	TRBJ1-5	.	.
TGCGCCAGCAGCCAAGTCCCTGTCGGAGGAGTGGGTGAGACCCAGTACTTC	CASSQVPVGGVGETQYF	TRBV4-1	TRBJ2-5	once	.
TGCAGCGTTGATGGGAGGGCCCCCGGGGAGCTGTTTTTT	CSVDGRAPGELFF	TRBV29-1	TRBJ2-2	.	TRBD2
TGTGCCAGCAGCGTTGCAGGGGGACTCAATCAGCCCCAGCATTTT	CASSVAGGLNQPQHF	TRBV9	TRBJ1-5	.	TRBD1
TGTGCCAGCAGCCCCGGGACAGGGGGCGCGGGAATGCGAAACACCATATATTTT	CASSPGTGGAGMRNTIYF	TRBV5-4	TRBJ1-3	.	TRBD1
TGTGCCAGCAGCTTGGATGGAGGCCCTACTGAAGCTTTCTTT	CASSLDGGPTEAFF	TRBV5-6	TRBJ1-1	.	.
TGTGCCACCCACCGGGACAGGGCTGAAAAACTGTTTTTT	CATHRDRAEKLFF	TRBV6-1	TRBJ1-4	.	TRBD1
TGTGCCAGCAGCTTACTAGCGGGAATTTTCTACGAGCAGTACTTC	CASSLLAGIFYEQYF	TRBV11-2	TRBJ2-7	.	TRBD2
TGTGCCAGCAGCGTAGGAGGGGGACCCGTGAATGAAAAACTGTTTTTT	CASSVGGGPVNEKLFF	TRBV9	TRBJ1-4	.	.
TGTGCCTGGAGTTTGGCGGGGGGCTACAATGAGCAGTTCTTC	CAWSLAGGYNEQFF	TRBV30	TRBJ2-1	.	TRBD2
TGTGCCACCAACTACGCGACAGGGTTCGCGAACACCGGGGAGCTGTTTTTT	CATNYATGFANTGELFF	TRBV15	TRBJ2-2	.	TRBD1
TGTGCCAGTAGTATAATCCTGGGGCAAGGGGAGCTGTTTTTT	CASSIILGQGELFF	TRBV19	TRBJ2-2	.	.
TGTGCCAGCAATGTTTTGCGACAGGGTAGTGATTTGAACACTGAAGCTTTCTTT	CASNVLRQGSDLNTEAFF	TRBV2	TRBJ1-1	.	TRBD1
TGTGCCAGCAGTCCACAGGGCGACACTGAAGCTTTCTTT	CASSPQGDTEAFF	TRBV6-4	TRBJ1-1	.	.
TGTGCCAGCAGCTCAGGGGACACCATATATTTT	CASSSGDTIYF	TRBV6-5	TRBJ1-3	.	.
TGTGCCAGCAGTGAGTACCGGGACAGCTACGAGCAGTACTTC	CASSEYRDSYEQYF	TRBV6-4	TRBJ2-7	.	TRBD1
TGTGCCAGCTCACCAGTAGGGACAGGGGCCGAGCAGTACTTC	CASSPVGTGAEQYF	TRBV18	TRBJ2-7	.	TRBD1
TGTGCCAGCAGCTTCGGGCAGGGGAATAATGAAAAACTGTTTTTT	CASSFGQGNNEKLFF	TRBV7-9	TRBJ1-4	.	.
TGCGCCAGCAGCCAAGGGGCGGGACAGGGTGATGAAAAACTGTTTTTT	CASSQGAGQGDEKLFF	TRBV4-1	TRBJ1-4	.	TRBD1